The clone carrying this T cell receptor beta chain has at least ten counts. Its matching antigen is unknown. Amplification of TCR beta CDR3 regions used RNA as the template. First-round RT-PCR with HTBI primers amplified the TCR CDR3 region. In TCRdb, the multiplex PCR reads were re-called with MiXCR into one record per CDR3 protein. Of 660,000 or so distinct CDR3 sequences detected, 45% appear once; the ten largest clones hold 7% to 7.5%. The data were obtained in a study of T cells in Graves' hyperthyroidism and ophthalmopathy. The study, taken as a whole, reports: Most thyroid clonotypes that were expanded above 0.001 also turned up in blood. Model-based prediction identified ophthalmopathy a median about 6.8 months prior to its onset.

Sequenced material: peripheral blood or thyroid tissue (not recorded which). This TCR derives from an adult man with Graves' disease, either hyperthyroidism or ophthalmopathy (not recorded which).

CDR3 sequence reads: CASSGRSNEKLFF. CDR3 DNA: TGTGCCAGCAGCGGACGGTCTAATGAAAAACTGTTTTTT. This chain joins TRBV12-3 or TRBV12-4 and TRBJ1-4; no reliable D call. The CDR3 sequence is 13 residues long. Trimming pared 6 bases from V and 3 bases from J, leaving 8 bases between.